A selection of T cell receptor beta chains follows, all from one sample in a study of OX40 agonist ivuxolimab in advanced cancers. Measured with immunoSEQ multiplex PCR; TCRdb has only the in-frame clones, and not every one. Seen here are fewer than 25,000 clones, about four fifths observed once, and the top ten hold roughly 32%. The specimen was CD4+ or CD8+ T cells sorted from blood, collected in a trial of the OX40 agonist ivuxolimab. The source is an adult with an advanced solid tumor such as melanoma, head and neck, liver or kidney cancer. CDR3s include the opening cysteine and the closing phenylalanine or tryptophan. A clone size is listed for some rows: how often the clone was seen (once, few, many), or a class if it is expanded.

j_gene: TRBJ2-7; abundance: .; v_gene: TRBV5-1; CDR3aa: CASSLGYEQYF
j_gene: TRBJ2-7; abundance: .; v_gene: TRBV4-1; CDR3aa: CASSHKFLGTSGFYEQYF
j_gene: TRBJ2-7; abundance: .; v_gene: TRBV5-4; CDR3aa: CASGLGLGTYEQYF
j_gene: TRBJ1-2; abundance: few; v_gene: TRBV30; CDR3aa: CAWSARRGRDLFNYGYTF
j_gene: TRBJ1-4; abundance: .; v_gene: TRBV5-6; CDR3aa: CASSTLEDEKLFF
j_gene: TRBJ2-1; abundance: .; v_gene: TRBV6-5; CDR3aa: CASSRGGYNEQFF
j_gene: TRBJ1-1; abundance: .; v_gene: TRBV9; CDR3aa: CASSPRSENTEAFF
j_gene: TRBJ2-5; abundance: .; v_gene: TRBV11-2; CDR3aa: CASSFSGRETQYF
j_gene: TRBJ1-3; abundance: .; v_gene: TRBV28; CDR3aa: CASTVGGSGNTIYF
j_gene: TRBJ2-3; abundance: .; v_gene: TRBV7-9; CDR3aa: CASSLSLSDTQYF
j_gene: .; abundance: .; v_gene: TRBV7-2; CDR3aa: CASSLDPGGGYEQYF
j_gene: TRBJ2-1; abundance: .; v_gene: TRBV2; CDR3aa: CASSVGGLQFF